This record covers a single T cell receptor beta chain. Its antigen is not known. Per the original methods: As immunoSEQ supplied junction-only sequences (without quality scores), filtering differed. Some clones are missing from TCRdb's copy, which holds only in-frame ones; the method was immunoSEQ multiplex PCR. V, J and clone size are taken as reported in that table, and D and trimming were inferred from the DNA itself. The table records over 850,000 clones, 78% of them present only once. This CDR3 is built from 13 residues. The germline V gene has CDR1 SGHNT and CDR2 YYREEE (reference sequence). V was cut by 0 bases and J by 7 bases, with 10 bases left in between. This sample was taken from a study of shared clonotypes between healthy human individuals. About the research overall: Three CD4 naive, three CD4 memory, two CD8 naive and one CD8 memory plate were used per donor. Points from the study as a whole: Generally, naive subsets came out with larger estimated richness than memory subsets.

The receptor was isolated from a man aged 18 to 29 in good health. Some clones in this sample may be carry-over from other donors' samples. The V and J genes are TRBV5-4 and TRBJ1-2; weak D call: TRBD1 (6 bases). Input material: memory CD4+ T cells from PBMCs. Stated subset: CD45RA-negative fraction. The CDR3 DNA is TGTGCCAGCAGCTTGGAGGGGGGCCTTGGCTACACCTTC. Translating gives CASSLEGGLGYTF.